Following are 17 T cell receptor beta chains from one sample sequenced in a study of shared clonotypes between healthy human individuals. Libraries were prepared by immunoSEQ multiplex PCR; TCRdb keeps only in-frame clonotypes and omits some of them. Of about 1 million clones listed, roughly 80% are singletons. Sequences were obtained from memory CD4+ T cells sorted from blood. The subset: CD45RA-negative fraction. Receptors originate from a man younger than 30 in good health.

The rearrangement uses TRBV5-1 and TRBJ2-7, with 7 bases aligning to TRBD1. This CDR3 is 16 amino acids long. V shed 4 bases, J shed 2 bases, and the junction held 12 bases outside the gene matches. In germline, CDR1 is SGHRS, CDR2 YFSETQ. The CDR3, as DNA: TGCGCCAGCAGCCTAGCCCGGGACAGCATTCCCTACGAGCAGTACTTC. It is translated as CASSLARDSIPYEQYF.

The chain recombines TRBV10-3 with TRBJ1-1, with 8 bases identical to TRBD1. The CDR3 totals 13 residues. Germline V lookup: CDR1 ENHRY, CDR2 SYGVKD. J gave up 0 bases and V 9 bases, and 3 bases lay outside the gene matches. This chain's CDR3 is CAIGQGMNTEAFF. The DNA for the CDR3 is TGTGCCATAGGACAGGGCATGAACACTGAAGCTTTCTTT.

V gene TRBV6-6 combines with J gene TRBJ1-2, with 7 nucleotides matching TRBD1. This CDR3 region has 13 residues. V dropped 5 bases and J dropped 8; count of bases not matched to a gene: 8. The germline CDR1 and CDR2 sequences are MNHNY and SVGAGI (reference sequence). This CDR3 reads CASSQDRVGGYTF. CDR3 in DNA: TGTGCCAGCAGTCAAGACAGGGTAGGAGGCTACACCTTC.

This clone was recorded only once. The V and J genes are TRBV7-9 and TRBJ2-3; 11 positions agree with TRBD1. Per the germline V gene, CDR1 is SEHNR and CDR2 is FQNEAQ (reference sequence). J gave up 4 bases and V 5 bases, and 8 bases lay outside the gene matches. This CDR3 region has 16 residues. The CDR3 DNA follows: TGTGCCAGCAGCCGTCGGACAGGGGGCGAAGCAGATACGCAGTATTTT. Protein sequence: CASSRRTGGEADTQYF.

The gene calls are TRBV9 and TRBJ2-6, with 9 bases that match TRBD1. This CDR3 region has 17 residues. Germline V gene lookup returns CDR1 SGDLS and CDR2 YYNGEE. Trimming cost V 3 bases and J 4 bases; bases outside gene matches: 8. This chain's CDR3 is CASSAPGQGFGANVLTF. DNA for the CDR3: TGTGCCAGCAGCGCCCCGGGACAGGGATTCGGGGCCAACGTCCTGACTTTC. Based on the CDR3 plus reference TRBV9 and TRBJ2-6, the full variable domain is DSGVTQTPKHLITATGQRVTLRCSPRSGDLSVYWYQQSLDQGLQFLIQYYNGEERAKGNILERFSAQQFPDLHSELNLSSLELGDSALYFCASSAPGQGFGANVLTFGAGSRLTVL.

The chain joins TRBV6-4 to TRBJ2-1; D might be TRBD2 (5 bases). Germline V CDR1 and CDR2: MRHNA, SNTAGT. V lost 2 bases and J 4 bases, leaving 18 bases between the germline ends. This CDR3 spans 17 amino acids. Here the CDR3 DNA reads TGTGCCAGCAGTGACGGTCCGCCTCAGCGGATTTACAATGAGCAGTTCTTC. Its translation: CASSDGPPQRIYNEQFF.

The V call is TRBV18, the J call TRBJ2-2; weak D call: TRBD2 (5 bases). This CDR3 region has 16 residues. Germline V CDR1 and CDR2: KGHSH, LQKENI. Trimming stripped 3 bases from V and 3 bases from J, with 14 bases between. CDR3 sequence: CASSPIGSLDTGELFF. For the CDR3, the DNA is TGTGCCAGCTCACCCATTGGGAGTCTCGACACCGGGGAGCTGTTTTTT.

V gene TRBV10-1 combines with J gene TRBJ1-4, with a weak D call TRBD1 (5 bases). Germline assignment: CDR1 WNHNN and CDR2 SYGVQD (reference sequence). This CDR3 has 13 amino acids. V was pared by 8 bases and J by 5 bases, with 12 bases between. CDR3 bases: TGCGCCAGCGGGGGTCAAGTCAATGAAAAACTGTTTTTT. Translating it yields CASGGQVNEKLFF.

The chain couples TRBV6-6 to TRBJ2-7; D is unresolved. This CDR3 contains 14 residues. The V end was cut by 6 bases, the J end by 0 bases, with 12 bases between. Germline V lookup: CDR1 MNHNY, CDR2 SVGAGI (reference sequence). Here the CDR3 DNA reads TGTGCCAGCAGAACCGGGCAGAGCTCCTACGAGCAGTACTTC. This encodes CASRTGQSSYEQYF.

The sample holds one count of this clone. This chain uses TRBV6-1 with TRBJ2-2, with D uncertain. This CDR3 has 14 amino acids. V was pared by 2 bases and J by 4 bases, with 8 bases between. Germline CDR1 is MNHNS and CDR2 is SASEGT. The CDR3 DNA reads TGTGCCAGCAGTGAATGGGCGGCCACCGGGGAGCTGTTTTTT. Translating gives CASSEWAATGELFF.

This chain connects TRBV5-1 to TRBJ2-5; D unresolved. Germline CDR1 reads SGHRS; CDR2 reads YFSETQ. This CDR3 region has 17 residues. The V end lost 0 bases, the J end lost 0 bases, and 15 bases lay between the germline ends. CDR3 region: CASSLALQSLNQETQYF. CDR3 nucleotides: TGCGCCAGCAGCTTGGCCTTACAGTCACTAAACCAAGAGACCCAGTACTTC.

The CDR3 DNA reads as TGTGCCAGCTCCAAGTCCCCCACCGGGGAGCTGTTTTTT. The encoded protein is CASSKSPTGELFF. V gene TRBV2 combines with J gene TRBJ2-2, with D hard to call. Germline loops: CDR1 SNHLY, CDR2 FYNNEI. This CDR3 contains 13 residues. V lost 8 bases, J lost 4 bases, and 11 bases lay in between. The whole variable domain, remainder taken from reference TRBV2 and TRBJ2-2, is EPEVTQTPSHQVTQMGQEVILRCVPISNHLYFYWYRQILGQKVEFLVSFYNNEISEKSEIFDDQFSVERPDGSNFTLKIRSTKLEDSAMYFCASSKSPTGELFFGEGSRLTVL.

The chain is built from TRBV7-2 and TRBJ2-3; 13 bases align to TRBD2. The CDR3 is made up of 18 amino acids. The germline CDR1 and CDR2 sequences are SGHTA and FQGNSA. V was clipped by 3 bases and J by 2 bases; unmatched bases: 8. The CDR3 spells CASSFGLAGEMVTDTQYF. The CDR3 region has the DNA TGTGCCAGCAGCTTTGGACTAGCGGGAGAGATGGTCACAGATACGCAGTATTTT. Variable domain in full (rest from reference TRBV7-2 and TRBJ2-3): GAGVSQSPSNKVTEKGKDVELRCDPISGHTALYWYRQSLGQGLEFLIYFQGNSAPDKSGLPSDRFSAERTGGSVSTLTIQRTQQEDSAVYLCASSFGLAGEMVTDTQYFGPGTRLTVL.

The chain combines TRBV10-3 with TRBJ1-5; D is undetermined. The germline V gene encodes CDR1 ENHRY and CDR2 SYGVKD. This CDR3 is built from 13 residues. Deletions cut 5 bases from V and 4 bases from J, with 9 bases between. The CDR3 nucleotides are TGTGCCATCAGTTTTGAGGGAAATCAGCCCCAGCATTTT. It is translated as CAISFEGNQPQHF.

This clone was observed a handful of times. V and J are TRBV30 and TRBJ1-1; a weak D match, TRBD1 (6 bases). Per germline, CDR1 GTSNPN and CDR2 SVGIG (reference sequence). This CDR3 is built from 11 residues. V was cut by 0 bases and J by 11 bases, with 10 bases left in between. DNA for the CDR3: TGTGCCTGGAGTGTAATGCAGGGGGCTTTCTTT. Its protein product is CAWSVMQGAFF.

In this sample, this clone turned up a few times. The V and J genes are TRBV12-1 and TRBJ1-4. TRBV12-1 is deemed a pseudogene. The CDR3 consists of 15 residues. The CDR3 nucleotides read TGTGCCAGCAGCTTTGGGGAGGGAGGGGAGGAAAAACTGTTTTTT. Translated: CASSFGEGGEEKLFF.

The CDR3 spells CASSRGGETQYF. The CDR3 DNA sequence: TGCGCCAGCAGCCGAGGGGGGGAGACCCAGTACTTC. The chain is built from TRBV4-1 and TRBJ2-5, with D perhaps TRBD1 or TRBD2 (6 bases each). The CDR3 totals 12 residues. CDR1 MGHRA and CDR2 YSYEKL come from the germline V gene. The V end was cut by 4 bases, the J end by 5 bases, with 8 bases between.